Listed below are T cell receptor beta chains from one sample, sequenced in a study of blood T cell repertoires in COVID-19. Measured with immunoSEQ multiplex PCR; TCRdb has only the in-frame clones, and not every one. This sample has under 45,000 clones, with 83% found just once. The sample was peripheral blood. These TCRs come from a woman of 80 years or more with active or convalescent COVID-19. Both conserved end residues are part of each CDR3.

CDR3 protein: CASSFRTEGSPLHF
J gene: TRBJ1-6
V gene: TRBV5-1

CDR3 protein: CASRGAGTANTEAFF
J gene: TRBJ1-1
V gene: TRBV19

CDR3 protein: CASSQDNLGWGQEVVPGNTIYF
J gene: TRBJ1-3
V gene: TRBV4-1

CDR3 protein: CASSSQSYNEQFF
J gene: TRBJ2-1
V gene: TRBV2

CDR3 protein: CASSSESQTGSEQYF
J gene: TRBJ2-7
V gene: TRBV18

CDR3 protein: CASTSARTSGTDTQYF
J gene: TRBJ2-3
V gene: TRBV6-6

CDR3 protein: CASSFTYRVDTGELFF
J gene: TRBJ2-2
V gene: TRBV11-2

CDR3 protein: CASSEQGGGNSPLHF
J gene: TRBJ1-6
V gene: TRBV2

CDR3 protein: CASSQVRTSGRNEQFF
J gene: TRBJ2-1
V gene: TRBV4-1

CDR3 protein: CASSDRTGGDEQFF
J gene: TRBJ2-1
V gene: TRBV6-1

CDR3 protein: CASTQMGQNYGYTF
J gene: TRBJ1-2
V gene: TRBV5-4

CDR3 protein: CASSLPGFRSYEQYF
J gene: TRBJ2-7
V gene: TRBV11-2

CDR3 protein: CASSFSNEQFF
J gene: TRBJ2-1
V gene: TRBV11-2

CDR3 protein: CASSLAPSLASTTGELFF
J gene: TRBJ2-2
V gene: TRBV7-6

CDR3 protein: CASSPQAQAGNTIYF
J gene: TRBJ1-3
V gene: TRBV7-2

CDR3 protein: CASSSGGYNEQFF
J gene: TRBJ2-1
V gene: TRBV25-1

CDR3 protein: CASGGQRPQNTEAFF
J gene: TRBJ1-1
V gene: TRBV28

CDR3 protein: CASSSQGGTDTQYF
J gene: TRBJ2-3
V gene: TRBV7-7

CDR3 protein: CASSSYRGRTEAFF
J gene: TRBJ1-1
V gene: TRBV28

CDR3 protein: CASSQDLGTPNEKLFF
J gene: TRBJ1-4
V gene: TRBV3-1/TRBV3-2

CDR3 protein: CASSMELQGSSYNEQFF
J gene: TRBJ2-1
V gene: TRBV19

CDR3 protein: CSVGTDSTDTQYF
J gene: TRBJ2-3
V gene: TRBV29-1

CDR3 protein: CASSYGWGPRETQYF
J gene: TRBJ2-5
V gene: TRBV5-4

CDR3 protein: CASSLSSGVIHEKLFF
J gene: TRBJ1-4
V gene: TRBV28

CDR3 protein: CASTLQASYEQYF
J gene: TRBJ2-7
V gene: TRBV6-5

CDR3 protein: CASQPSGGRDNYGYTF
J gene: TRBJ1-2
V gene: TRBV4-3

CDR3 protein: CASSLVGTSVLNSYEQYF
J gene: TRBJ2-7
V gene: TRBV7-9

CDR3 protein: CASSPNTGVYGYTF
J gene: TRBJ1-2
V gene: TRBV5-1

CDR3 protein: CASSVRDTDTQYF
J gene: TRBJ2-3
V gene: TRBV9

CDR3 protein: CATPSTDTQYF
J gene: TRBJ2-3
V gene: TRBV19